The 6 T cell receptor beta chains below all came from one sample that was sequenced in a study of blood T cells in healthy people across ages. With a J-beta primer mix and a sample-barcoded 5' primer, a second PCR ran about 7 to 12 cycles. One entry per CDR3 protein, called by TCRdb with MiXCR from the 5' RACE reads. The sample lists 1,800,000 or so distinct CDR3 sequences, around 40% occurring once. The sequenced sample was blood. The receptors come from a human donor in good health.

The sample holds a few counts of this clonotype. The rearrangement joins TRBV4-2 to TRBJ1-5; a possible D gene is TRBD1 (5 bases). Trimming took 3 bases from V and 9 from J, leaving 24 bases between them. Germline V gives CDR1 LGHNA, CDR2 YNFKEQ. This CDR3 region has 17 residues. CDR3 sequence (DNA): TGTGCCAGCAGCCACCGCGCGGACCCTCAGAGGGGTTGGCCCCAGCATTTT. Amino acids: CASSHRADPQRGWPQHF.

The chain uses TRBV7-8 and TRBJ2-5; D possibly corresponds to TRBD2 (6 bases). Germline V gene data show CDR1 as SGHVS and CDR2 as FQNEAQ. V was trimmed by 1 base and J by 4 bases, leaving 22 bases between them. This CDR3 spans 18 amino acids. CDR3: CASSLGGVESVYGETQYF. In DNA form, the CDR3 reads TGTGCCAGCAGCTTAGGGGGGGTAGAAAGTGTTTATGGAGAGACCCAGTACTTC.

The rearrangement joins TRBV14 to TRBJ1-4, with TRBD1 as a possible D gene (5 bases). Looked up from germline, CDR1 is SGHDN and CDR2 is FVKESK. Deletions cut 2 bases from V and 3 bases from J, with 10 bases between. This CDR3 has 15 amino acids. CDR3 coding DNA: TGTGCCAGCAGCCAAACCGACAGTCCTAATGAAAAACTGTTTTTT. Protein: CASSQTDSPNEKLFF.

The CDR3 here is CASSRRGDYYEQYF. CDR3 bases: TGTGCCAGCAGCCGTAGAGGGGACTACTACGAGCAGTACTTC. This sequence joins TRBV28 and TRBJ2-4; 7 bases line up with TRBD2. The DNA end lines up better with TRBJ2-7; the J call may be wrong. Per the germline V gene, CDR1 is MDHEN and CDR2 is SYDVKM. The CDR3 covers 14 residues.

This clonotype was seen a few times. This chain joins TRBV28 and TRBJ1-6; 8 nucleotides match TRBD1. V trimming: 7 bases; J trimming: 10 bases; junction bases outside the gene matches: 9. Germline-derived CDR1 and CDR2 are MDHEN and SYDVKM. The CDR3 extends over 14 amino acids. CDR3 DNA sequence: TGTGCCAGCATGAGTTGGGCAGGGGGCTCACCCCTCCACTTT. Amino acids: CASMSWAGGSPLHF. Together with reference TRBV28 and TRBJ1-6, the CDR3 gives the full variable domain: DVKVTQSSRYLVKRTGEKVFLECVQDMDHENMFWYRQDPGLGLRLIYFSYDVKMKEKGDIPEGYSVSREKKERFSLILESASTNQTSMYLCASMSWAGGSPLHFGNGTRLTVT.

The chain recombines TRBV4-3 with TRBJ2-3, with TRBD2 matching 7 bases. Germline lookup yields CDR1 LGHNA and CDR2 YSLEER. The CDR3 covers 17 residues. V lost 3 bases and J lost 0; bases outside the gene matches: 9. This CDR3 is CASSQWDGGGSTDTQYF. The CDR3 nucleotides read TGCGCCAGCAGCCAGTGGGACGGCGGGGGAAGCACAGATACGCAGTATTTT.